These 11 T cell receptor beta chains were sequenced from one sample in a study of Tregs in tolerant kidney transplant recipients. Clones were sequenced by immunoSEQ multiplex PCR, and TCRdb holds only the in-frame ones, with some missing. The sample contains around 85,000 clones, 85% to 95% of which appear only once. The starting material was Tregs from blood, obtained before the transplant. All receptors come from a human donor who received a combined kidney and bone marrow transplant.

The chain recombines TRBV6-5 with TRBJ1-5, with D hard to call. With 4 bases removed from V and 4 bases from J, the gap between germline ends came to 5 bases. This CDR3 spans 12 amino acids. Germline CDR1 is MNHEY and CDR2 is SVGAGI. The CDR3 sequence: CASSFPNQPQHF. DNA of the CDR3: TGTGCCAGCAGTTTCCCTAATCAGCCCCAGCATTTT.

The V gene is TRBV11-2, the J gene TRBJ2-2; D might be TRBD2 (6 bases). The CDR3 spans 13 residues. Trimming stripped 5 bases from V and 6 bases from J, with 10 bases between. Germline loops: CDR1 SGHAT, CDR2 FQNNGV. CDR3 residues: CASSPERAGELFF. The DNA of the CDR3 is TGTGCCAGCAGCCCAGAGCGGGCCGGGGAGCTGTTTTTT. The entire variable domain, with the rest obtained from reference TRBV11-2 and TRBJ2-2, is as follows: EAGVAQSPRYKIIEKRQSVAFWCNPISGHATLYWYQQILGQGPKLLIQFQNNGVVDDSQLPKDRFSAERLKGVDSTLKIQPAKLEDSAVYLCASSPERAGELFFGEGSRLTVL.

The rearrangement links TRBV5-4 to TRBJ2-1; the match to TRBD2 covers 11 bases. The CDR3 consists of 17 residues. Germline V gene lookup returns CDR1 SGHNT and CDR2 YYREEE (reference sequence). V lost 5 bases, J lost 0 bases, and 7 bases stayed unmatched. CDR3 nucleotides: TGTGCCAGCAGTCCTACTAGCGGGAGTTTCTCCTACAATGAGCAGTTCTTC. Translation gives CASSPTSGSFSYNEQFF. Complete variable domain (other parts from reference TRBV5-4 and TRBJ2-1): ETGVTQSPTHLIKTRGQQVTLRCSSQSGHNTVSWYQQALGQGPQFIFQYYREEENGRGNFPPRFSGLQFPNYSSELNVNALELDDSALYLCASSPTSGSFSYNEQFFGPGTRLTVL.

This clone appeared a single time. The genes are TRBV5-6 and TRBJ1-2; 8 nucleotides agree with TRBD1. After removal of 4 bases from V and 1 base from J, the junction contained 6 bases not matched to a gene. Germline V gene data show CDR1 as SGHDT and CDR2 as YYEEEE. This CDR3 region has 15 residues. The CDR3 DNA sequence: TGTGCCAGCAGCATCTGGGACAGGCGTAACTATGGCTACACCTTC. This translates into CASSIWDRRNYGYTF.

The V and J genes are TRBV6-5 and TRBJ2-5, with 7 bases matching TRBD1. The CDR3 extends over 13 amino acids. Trimming removed 8 bases from V and 2 bases from J; junction bases left unmatched: 5. Germline V gives CDR1 MNHEY, CDR2 SVGAGI. The CDR3 spells CASRDRTQETQYF. DNA for the CDR3: TGTGCCAGCCGGGACAGAACACAAGAGACCCAGTACTTC.

The chain joins TRBV7-2 to TRBJ2-3; 9 positions match TRBD1. Germline V lookup: CDR1 SGHTA, CDR2 FQGNSA. V trimming: 2 bases; J trimming: 8 bases; junction bases outside the gene matches: 8. This CDR3 comprises 15 residues. As DNA, the CDR3 is TGTGCCAGCAGCTTAAGACAGGGGGTGGAAGGTACGCAGTATTTT. Translation gives CASSLRQGVEGTQYF.

The rearrangement joins TRBV2 to TRBJ2-7; 8 nucleotides agree with TRBD1. CDR3 length: 14 amino acids. J gave up 2 bases and V 8 bases, and 8 bases lay outside the gene matches. Germline V lookup: CDR1 SNHLY, CDR2 FYNNEI. The CDR3 sequence: CASGPRTGPYEQYF. The CDR3 nucleotides read TGTGCCAGCGGCCCCCGGACAGGGCCCTACGAGCAGTACTTC.

This clone appeared a few times. The chain carries TRBV4-2 and TRBJ2-2; 11 bases fit TRBD1. The CDR3 consists of 16 residues. The germline gives CDR1 LGHNA, CDR2 YNFKEQ. The V gene end was trimmed by 3 bases and the J gene end by 5 bases; junction bases not matched to a gene: 5. CDR3 amino acids: CASSHPRDRGTGELFF. As DNA, the CDR3 is TGTGCCAGCAGCCACCCCCGGGACAGGGGGACCGGGGAGCTGTTTTTT.

The chain is built from TRBV28 and TRBJ1-2, with 10 bases that match TRBD1. V shed 1 base and J 5 bases; nucleotides not matched to a gene: 4. Germline CDR1 reads MDHEN; CDR2 reads SYDVKM. The CDR3 length is 15 residues. The CDR3, as DNA: TGTGCCAGCAGTTTATCCCCGGGACAGGGGTATGGCTACACCTTC. Protein sequence: CASSLSPGQGYGYTF.

J is TRBJ2-5 and V is TRBV10-3; 7 bases match TRBD2. Germline V lookup: CDR1 ENHRY, CDR2 SYGVKD. The CDR3 is made up of 14 amino acids. J lost 11 bases, V lost 1 base, and 10 bases had no gene match. Here the CDR3 DNA reads TGTGCCATCAGTGAGTTACGAGGGACTAATGAGCAGTACTTC. Amino acids: CAISELRGTNEQYF.

V gene TRBV4-2 combines with J gene TRBJ2-5; no clear D gene. The CDR3 length is 12 residues. V lost 0 bases to trimming and J lost 6 bases, with 5 bases between them. Germline CDR1 reads LGHNA; CDR2 reads YNFKEQ. The CDR3 sequence: CASSQDGQTQYF. CDR3 in DNA: TGTGCCAGCAGCCAAGATGGCCAGACCCAGTACTTC.